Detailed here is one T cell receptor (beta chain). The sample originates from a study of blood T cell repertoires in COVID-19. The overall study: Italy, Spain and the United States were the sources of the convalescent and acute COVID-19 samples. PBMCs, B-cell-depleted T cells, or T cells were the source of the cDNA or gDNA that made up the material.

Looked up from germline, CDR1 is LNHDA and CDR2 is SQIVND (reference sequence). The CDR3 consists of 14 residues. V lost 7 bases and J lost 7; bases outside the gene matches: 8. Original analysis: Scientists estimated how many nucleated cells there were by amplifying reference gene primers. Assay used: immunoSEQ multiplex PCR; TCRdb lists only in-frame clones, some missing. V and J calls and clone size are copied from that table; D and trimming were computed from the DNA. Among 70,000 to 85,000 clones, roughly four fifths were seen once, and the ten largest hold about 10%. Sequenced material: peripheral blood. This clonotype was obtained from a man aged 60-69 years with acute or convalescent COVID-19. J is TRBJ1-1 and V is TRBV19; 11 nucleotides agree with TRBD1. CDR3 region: CASTLDRGPVEAFF. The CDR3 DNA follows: TGTGCCAGTACTCTGGACAGGGGGCCAGTTGAAGCTTTCTTT.